The next 16 T cell receptor beta chains were all read from a single sample in a study of cytomegalovirus exposure and HLA in healthy donors. A multiplex PCR was run with 60 Vbeta primers and 13 Jbeta primers. The method was immunoSEQ multiplex PCR; TCRdb's version includes in-frame clones alone and lacks a portion of them. Of 95,000 to 150,000 clones listed, just over 65% were seen once; the top ten hold approximately 1.4%. Sequenced material: PBMCs. The receptors derive from a young man in good health and CMV-seronegative.

The chain employs TRBV30 and TRBJ2-7, with 10 nucleotides matching TRBD2. V lost 1 base and J lost 2; bases outside the gene matches: 5. The CDR3 contains 15 residues. Germline CDR1 is GTSNPN and CDR2 is SVGIG (reference sequence). The CDR3 bases are TGTGCCTGGAGTGCAGGACTAGCGGTAACCTACGAGCAGTACTTC. It translates to CAWSAGLAVTYEQYF. Using reference TRBV30 and TRBJ2-7 for the parts outside the CDR3, the full variable domain is SQTIHQWPATLVQPVGSPLSLECTVEGTSNPNLYWYRQAAGRGLQLLFYSVGIGQISSEVPQNLSASRPQDRQFILSSKKLLLSDSGFYLCAWSAGLAVTYEQYFGPGTRLTVT.

V usage is TRBV2 and J usage is TRBJ2-6, with D possibly TRBD1 on 6 matching bases. Trimming removed 6 bases at V and 0 bases at J, with 15 bases between. The CDR3 sequence is 17 residues long. In germline, CDR1 is SNHLY, CDR2 FYNNEI. DNA for the CDR3: TGTGCCAGCAGACCCTTTACAGGGCACTCTGGGGCCAACGTCCTGACTTTC. It translates to CASRPFTGHSGANVLTF.

This sequence joins TRBV5-1 and TRBJ2-1, with 8 bases that match TRBD2. CDR1 SGHRS and CDR2 YFSETQ come from the germline V gene. The V segment lost 3 bases and the J segment 4 bases; nucleotides outside the gene matches: 6. CDR3 length equals 15 residues. The CDR3 is CASSSGGAAYNEQFF. The CDR3 DNA reads TGCGCCAGCAGCTCGGGGGGGGCGGCTTACAATGAGCAGTTCTTC.

There are a few counts of this clone. This rearrangement joins TRBV6-5 to TRBJ1-2, with D maybe TRBD1 (5 bases). Germline lookup yields CDR1 MNHEY and CDR2 SVGAGI. The V end lost 6 bases, the J end lost 3 bases, and 14 bases lay between the germline ends. CDR3 size: 14 residues. This chain's CDR3 is CASRRDGGDYGYTF. In DNA form, the CDR3 reads TGTGCCAGCAGGCGGGACGGCGGGGACTATGGCTACACCTTC.

This sequence joins TRBV2 and TRBJ2-5; tentatively, D is TRBD2 (7 bases). V was clipped by 7 bases and J by 4 bases, with 10 bases between them. This CDR3 is 12 amino acids long. From germline, CDR1 is SNHLY and CDR2 FYNNEI. CDR3 DNA: TGTGCCAGCAAGAGGGGGGGAGAGACCCAGTACTTC. As protein: CASKRGGETQYF.

V gene TRBV11-2 combines with J gene TRBJ2-3; possibly TRBD2 for D (5 bases). The CDR3 consists of 17 residues. V was shortened by 2 bases and J by 0 bases, with 15 bases between the two germline ends. Germline values: CDR1 SGHAT, CDR2 FQNNGV. In nucleotides, the CDR3 is TGTGCCAGCAGCTTACCCCGGGGATTACCTAGCACAGATACGCAGTATTTT. Its translation is CASSLPRGLPSTDTQYF.

Notes on this clone: Other DNA sequences of this sample code for an identical CDR3. The chain links TRBV2 to TRBJ2-1; 12 bases line up with TRBD2. Germline assignment: CDR1 SNHLY and CDR2 FYNNEI. Trimming at V came to 4 bases and at J to 7 bases, leaving 8 bases not matched to a gene. The CDR3 loop spans 16 amino acids. The CDR3 coding sequence is TGTGCCAGCAGTGTCCTAGCGGGGGGGCCGGGGAATGAGCAGTTCTTC. It codes for CASSVLAGGPGNEQFF.

This clone was seen more than once but under ten times. The rearrangement links TRBV2 to TRBJ2-7; 7 positions match TRBD1. Looked up from germline, CDR1 is SNHLY and CDR2 is FYNNEI. This CDR3 spans 12 amino acids. The V and J ends lost 9 bases and 2 bases, in that order; junction bases with no gene match: 4. The CDR3 sequence: CASRDSPYEQYF. The CDR3 DNA follows: TGTGCCAGTCGGGACAGCCCCTACGAGCAGTACTTC.

The gene calls are TRBV19 and TRBJ1-4, with D possibly being TRBD1 (5 bases). Germline CDR1 and CDR2: LNHDA and SQIVND (reference sequence). The CDR3 loop spans 15 amino acids. Trimming took off 8 bases at V and 12 bases at J, with 25 bases between the two ends. The DNA for the CDR3 is TGTGCCAGTCGGGGGGAGAGGGCTCTAATGAAGGAACTGTTTTTT. Amino acids: CASRGERALMKELFF.

The chain uses TRBV6-1 and TRBJ2-7; 7 bases line up with TRBD1. This CDR3 comprises 15 residues. V trimming: 7 bases; J trimming: 1 base; junction bases outside the gene matches: 10. Germline CDR1 and CDR2: MNHNS and SASEGT. The CDR3 DNA is TGTGCCAGCAAGCAGTTCAGGGGGAATTCCTACGAGCAGTACTTC. Amino acid sequence: CASKQFRGNSYEQYF.

This chain uses TRBV18 with TRBJ2-3; perhaps TRBD2 as D (6 bases). Germline assignment: CDR1 KGHSH and CDR2 LQKENI. CDR3 size: 18 residues. The V end was cut by 3 bases, the J end by 0 bases, with 19 bases between. The CDR3: CASSPVRSAGPSTDTQYF. The CDR3 region has the DNA TGTGCCAGCTCACCTGTTAGGTCGGCGGGACCTAGCACAGATACGCAGTATTTT. Variable domain in full (rest from reference TRBV18 and TRBJ2-3): NAGVMQNPRHLVRRRGQEARLRCSPMKGHSHVYWYRQLPEEGLKFMVYLQKENIIDESGMPKERFSAEFPKEGPSILRIQQVVRGDSAAYFCASSPVRSAGPSTDTQYFGPGTRLTVL.

V is TRBV6-1 and J is TRBJ2-7, with 7 bases lining up with TRBD1. Germline assignment: CDR1 MNHNS and CDR2 SASEGT. CDR3 length equals 14 residues. Trimming removed 6 bases from V and 0 bases from J; junction bases left unmatched: 5. For the CDR3, the DNA is TGTGCCAGCAGCCAGACAGGGAGCTCCTACGAGCAGTACTTC. Translated, it gives CASSQTGSSYEQYF.

The genes are TRBV6-6 and TRBJ2-5; TRBD1 matches at 7 bases. Germline trimming cut 5 bases from V and 5 bases from J; bases unmatched to any gene: 8. This CDR3 has 14 residues. Germline loops: CDR1 MNHNY, CDR2 SVGAGI (reference sequence). CDR3 loop: CASSNRGRRETQYF. The DNA for the CDR3 is TGTGCCAGCAGTAACAGGGGTAGGAGGGAGACCCAGTACTTC.

For the CDR3, the DNA is TGCGCCAGCAGCATTGCCCCGACAGCCATGAGCTCCTACGAGCAGTACTTC. This encodes CASSIAPTAMSSYEQYF. The chain links TRBV5-1 to TRBJ2-5, with a possible D match to TRBD1 (5 bases). The end of the DNA is better explained by TRBJ2-7, so the J call may be wrong. Germline V gives CDR1 SGHRS, CDR2 YFSETQ. This CDR3 has 17 residues.

This clone turned up a few times. The chain is built from TRBV6-5 and TRBJ1-1, with D maybe TRBD1 (6 bases). This CDR3 region has 11 residues. Germline values: CDR1 MNHEY, CDR2 SVGAGI. The V and J ends lost 8 bases and 6 bases respectively, with 10 bases between them. CDR3 bases: TGTGCCAGCCGACAGGCCGCTGAAGCTTTCTTT. Its translation is CASRQAAEAFF.

The CDR3 reads CSVQRDSTNYGYTF. CDR3 nucleotide sequence: TGCAGCGTTCAACGGGACAGTACTAACTATGGCTACACCTTC. The chain links TRBV29-1 to TRBJ1-2, with 7 bases that match TRBD1. Germline CDR1 and CDR2: SQVTM and ANQGSEA. The V and J ends lost 5 bases and 0 bases, in that order; junction bases with no gene match: 6. The CDR3 covers 14 residues.